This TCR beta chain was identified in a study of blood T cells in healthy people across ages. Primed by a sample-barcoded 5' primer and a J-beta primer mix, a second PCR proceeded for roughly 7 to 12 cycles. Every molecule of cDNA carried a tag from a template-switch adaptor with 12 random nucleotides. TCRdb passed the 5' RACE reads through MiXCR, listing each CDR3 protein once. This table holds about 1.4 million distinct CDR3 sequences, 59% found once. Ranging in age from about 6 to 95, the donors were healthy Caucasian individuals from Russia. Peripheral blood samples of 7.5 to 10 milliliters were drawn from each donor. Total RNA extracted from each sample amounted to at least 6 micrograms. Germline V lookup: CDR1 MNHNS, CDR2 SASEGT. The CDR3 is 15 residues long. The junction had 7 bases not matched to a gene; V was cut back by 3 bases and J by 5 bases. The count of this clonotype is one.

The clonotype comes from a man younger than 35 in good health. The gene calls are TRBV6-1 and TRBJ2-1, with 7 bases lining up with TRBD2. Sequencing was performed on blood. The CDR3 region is CASSEVLAANNEQFF. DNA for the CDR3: TGTGCCAGCAGTGAGGTCCTAGCGGCAAACAATGAGCAGTTCTTC.